This TCR beta chain came from a study of CD8+ T cells in alopecia areata. Study summary: Those treated were given oral tofacitinib at 5 to 10 mg twice daily.

Trimming stripped 6 bases from V and 8 bases from J, with 13 bases between. CDR1 LNHDA and CDR2 SQIVND come from the germline V gene (reference sequence). CDR3 length equals 13 residues. Sequencing templates came from extracted RNA that was reverse transcribed into cDNA. Profiled with immunoSEQ multiplex PCR; TCRdb holds only in-frame clones, not every one. The data hold around 140,000 clones, with about half observed a single time. This clone turned up a few times. The chain links TRBV19 to TRBJ1-4; TRBD1 might be the D (5 bases). The sequence derives from a human donor with alopecia areata. Sequences were derived from CD4+ T cells sorted from blood, sampled at week 0. The CDR3 region has the DNA TGTGCCAGTAGGGGGCTTTCGGAGGAAAAACTGTTTTTT. This sequence encodes CASRGLSEEKLFF. Together with reference TRBV19 and TRBJ1-4, the CDR3 gives the full variable domain: DGGITQSPKYLFRKEGQNVTLSCEQNLNHDAMYWYRQDPGQGLRLIYYSQIVNDFQKGDIAEGYSVSREKKESFPLTVTSAQKNPTAFYLCASRGLSEEKLFFGSGTQLSVL.